What follows is one TCR beta chain and its context. Its antigen is undetermined. CDR3 length: 17 residues. CDR1 SGHNT and CDR2 YYREEE come from the germline V gene (reference sequence). V lost 0 bases, J lost 5 bases, and 10 bases stayed unmatched. The sample is drawn from a study of cytomegalovirus exposure and HLA in healthy donors. Study-level points and caveats: In a later analysis, a missense DCLRE1C variant was linked to TCR beta V- and J-gene trimming. HLA alleles were associated with some 17,000 TCR beta sequences in a later analysis at 0.05 false discovery rate. There were about 160 TCR beta chains listed as cytomegalovirus-associated. Among the most significant clusters, several appeared linked to common viral pathogens in a later analysis.

The primer mix had 60 Vbeta and 13 Jbeta primers. Profiled with immunoSEQ multiplex PCR; TCRdb holds only in-frame clones, not every one. The data show over 150,000 clones, with over 65% seen just once and 2.9% held by the top ten. This TCR was sampled from a woman younger than 45 in good health and CMV-seronegative. Material: PBMCs. The chain recombines TRBV5-4 with TRBJ1-2; the match to TRBD1 covers 10 bases. The CDR3 is CASSLGLDRGLSYGYTF. In DNA form, the CDR3 reads TGTGCCAGCAGCTTGGGGCTAGACAGGGGGCTGTCATATGGCTACACCTTC. The full variable domain, its missing parts supplied by reference TRBV5-4 and TRBJ1-2, is ETGVTQSPTHLIKTRGQQVTLRCSSQSGHNTVSWYQQALGQGPQFIFQYYREEENGRGNFPPRFSGLQFPNYSSELNVNALELDDSALYLCASSLGLDRGLSYGYTFGSGTRLTVV.